This T cell receptor (beta chain) is from a study of OX40 agonist ivuxolimab in advanced cancers. CDR1 and CDR2 from the germline V gene are LNHDA and SQIVND (reference sequence). The CDR3 contains 15 residues. Trimming removed 5 bases from V and 1 base from J, with 14 bases in between. The assay was immunoSEQ multiplex PCR, and TCRdb's table has in-frame clones only and misses some. The sample holds approximately 84,000 clones, 84% seen once. V is TRBV19 and J is TRBJ1-1; a weak D match, TRBD1 (5 bases). This sequence was found in an adult with an advanced solid tumor such as melanoma, head and neck, liver or kidney cancer. The sample consisted of CD4+ or CD8+ T cells sorted from blood, taken in a trial of the OX40 agonist ivuxolimab. The CDR3: CASSQAGITNTEAFF. CDR3 coding DNA: TGTGCCAGTAGTCAGGCAGGGATCACGAACACTGAAGCTTTCTTT.